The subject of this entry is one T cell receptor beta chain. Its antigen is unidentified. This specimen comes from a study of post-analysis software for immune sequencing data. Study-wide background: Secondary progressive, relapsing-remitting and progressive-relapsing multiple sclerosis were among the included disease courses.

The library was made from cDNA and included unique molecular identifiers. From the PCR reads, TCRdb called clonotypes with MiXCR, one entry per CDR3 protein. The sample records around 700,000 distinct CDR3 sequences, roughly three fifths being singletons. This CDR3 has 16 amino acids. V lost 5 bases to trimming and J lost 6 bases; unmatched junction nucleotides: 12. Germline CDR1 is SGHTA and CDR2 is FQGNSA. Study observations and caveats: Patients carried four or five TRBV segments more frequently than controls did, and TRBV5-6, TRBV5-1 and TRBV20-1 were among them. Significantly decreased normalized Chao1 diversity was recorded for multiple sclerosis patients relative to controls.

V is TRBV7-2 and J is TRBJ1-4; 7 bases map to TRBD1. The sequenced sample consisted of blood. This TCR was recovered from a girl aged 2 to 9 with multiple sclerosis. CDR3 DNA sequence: TGTGCCAGCAGCGGGGGGGATACAGGGGCATATGAAAAACTGTTTTTT. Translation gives CASSGGDTGAYEKLFF.